These T cell receptor beta chains were read from a single sample in a study of CD4 T cells in relation to SARS-CoV-2 and coronaviruses. Method: immunoSEQ multiplex PCR; TCRdb's copy keeps in-frame clones and lacks some. The sample shows fewer than 20,000 clones, 74% of them seen only once. These receptors' targets are unknown. The specimen sequenced was CD4+ T cells from PBMCs, cultured in vitro. These receptors were obtained from a human donor in good health. CDR3s include the opening cysteine and the closing phenylalanine or tryptophan. D genes are given only for firm matches. Size tells how often a clone was seen (once, few, many) or the class of an expanded clone, and some rows leave it out.

TRBJ2-1 | - | TRBV28 | TRBD1 | CASSFPTGGLFNEQFF | TGTGCCAGCAGTTTTCCGACAGGGGGGCTTTTTAATGAGCAGTTCTTC
TRBJ1-1 | few | TRBV10-3 | - | CAISDPRGLNTEAFF | TGTGCCATCAGTGACCCCCGGGGGCTGAACACTGAAGCTTTCTTT
TRBJ1-4 | - | TRBV18 | - | CASSPSTNEKLFF | TGTGCCAGCTCACCCTCAACTAATGAAAAACTGTTTTTT
TRBJ2-6 | - | TRBV6-4 | - | CASSESGPGANVLTF | TGTGCCAGCAGTGAGTCAGGGCCTGGGGCCAACGTCCTGACTTTC
TRBJ1-2 | few | TRBV19 | TRBD1 | CASSTRQGRGYTF | TGTGCCAGTAGTACCCGACAGGGTCGAGGCTACACCTTC
TRBJ2-3 | - | TRBV19 | - | CASSMGYTDTQYF | TGTGCCAGTAGTATGGGGTACACAGATACGCAGTATTTT
TRBJ2-7 | - | TRBV20-1 | - | CSASPSKAARPYEQYF | TGCAGTGCTAGTCCCAGCAAGGCAGCCCGCCCCTACGAGCAGTACTTC
TRBJ2-7 | few | TRBV5-1 | TRBD1 | CASSLTGTGARGNYEQYF | TGCGCCAGCAGCTTGACAGGGACAGGGGCCCGGGGGAATTACGAGCAGTACTTC
TRBJ2-3 | - | TRBV6-1 | - | CASSGGVRVGTDTQYF | TGTGCCAGCAGTGGTGGGGTTAGGGTGGGCACAGATACGCAGTATTTT
TRBJ1-6 | - | TRBV9 | TRBD1 | CASSSTGPNSPLHF | TGTGCCAGCAGCTCGACAGGGCCCAATTCACCCCTCCACTTT
TRBJ2-2 | - | TRBV10-3 | TRBD1 | CAISAGQSNTGELFF | TGTGCCATCAGTGCGGGACAGTCGAACACCGGGGAGCTGTTTTTT
TRBJ2-2 | - | TRBV3-1/TRBV3-2 | - | CASSQERFGELFF | TGTGCCAGCAGCCAAGAACGATTCGGGGAGCTGTTTTTT
TRBJ2-3 | - | TRBV12-5 | - | CASPLRTDTQYF | TGTGCTAGCCCCCTGCGCACAGATACGCAGTATTTT
TRBJ1-5 | - | TRBV28 | - | CASSLGRVEQPQHF | TGTGCCAGCAGTTTAGGTAGGGTAGAGCAGCCCCAGCATTTT
TRBJ1-5 | - | TRBV18 | TRBD1 | CASSPLGGQGLNQPQHF | TGTGCCAGCTCACCACTCGGAGGACAGGGGCTAAATCAGCCCCAGCATTTT
TRBJ2-3 | few | TRBV5-1 | - | CASSLGGVDDTQYF | TGCGCCAGCAGCTTGGGGGGGGTGGACGATACGCAGTATTTT
TRBJ2-1 | - | TRBV5-1 | - | CASSLSARNEQFF | TGCGCCAGCAGCTTGTCGGCAAGGAATGAGCAGTTCTTC
TRBJ2-5 | - | TRBV9 | - | CASSVATGVETQYF | TGTGCCAGCAGCGTAGCTACCGGGGTGGAGACCCAGTACTTC
TRBJ1-3 | few | TRBV29-1 | - | CSVHADGNTIYF | TGCAGCGTTCACGCGGATGGAAACACCATATATTTT
TRBJ2-5 | - | TRBV3-1/TRBV3-2 | - | CATSWGAGAETQYF | TGTGCCACGTCTTGGGGGGCGGGGGCAGAGACCCAGTACTTC
TRBJ2-3 | once | TRBV5-1 | - | CASSWDTDTQYF | TGCGCCAGCAGCTGGGACACAGATACGCAGTATTTT
TRBJ2-7 | - | TRBV6-6 | TRBD2 | CASSQRDLGLDYYEQYF | TGTGCCAGCAGTCAGCGAGACTTGGGACTAGATTACTACGAGCAGTACTTC